A single sample is the source of the 7 T cell receptor beta chains below, sequenced in a study of blood T cell repertoires in COVID-19. The data were produced by immunoSEQ multiplex PCR, yet TCRdb's version contains in-frame clones alone and is incomplete. Here the sample spans 88,000 or so clones, less than 90% being singletons. Specimen: peripheral blood. The source of these receptors is a man between 60 and 75 years old with acute or convalescent COVID-19.

This chain joins TRBV7-9 and TRBJ1-2; D possibly corresponds to TRBD1 (6 bases). Germline V gene data show CDR1 as SEHNR and CDR2 as FQNEAQ (reference sequence). CDR3 length: 13 amino acids. Trimming took 5 bases from V and 8 from J, leaving 15 bases between them. The DNA for the CDR3 is TGTGCCAGCAGCGAGGGGGTGCCCCTCGGCTACACCTTC. The encoded protein is CASSEGVPLGYTF.

V is TRBV6-5 and J is TRBJ2-7, with 7 bases fitting TRBD1. J gave up 5 bases and V 7 bases, and 5 bases lay outside the gene matches. Germline CDR1 MNHEY, CDR2 SVGAGI. The CDR3 sequence is 12 residues long. The CDR3 region has the DNA TGTGCCAGCACCGTAGGGGGCGACGAGCAGTACTTC. Protein sequence: CASTVGGDEQYF.

The table lists this clone with a count of one. The chain couples TRBV28 to TRBJ1-4, with 9 positions matching TRBD1. V dropped 6 bases and J dropped 3; count of bases not matched to a gene: 2. This CDR3 region has 14 residues. Germline V gene sequence: CDR1 MDHEN, CDR2 SYDVKM. CDR3 region: CASSRDRANEKLFF. The CDR3 nucleotides read TGTGCCAGCAGCCGGGACAGGGCTAATGAAAAACTGTTTTTT.

V is TRBV5-1 and J is TRBJ2-7; TRBD2 matches at 8 bases. Germline-derived CDR1 and CDR2 are SGHRS and YFSETQ. The CDR3 is made up of 16 amino acids. Trimming cost V 0 bases and J 0 bases; bases outside gene matches: 5. The CDR3 DNA follows: TGCGCCAGCAGCTTGGCCATACTAGCGGACTCCTACGAGCAGTACTTC. Its translation is CASSLAILADSYEQYF.

The gene calls are TRBV18 and TRBJ1-2, with D possibly TRBD1 on 6 matching bases. The germline gives CDR1 KGHSH, CDR2 LQKENI. Trimming left V 1 base short and J 4 bases short, with 7 bases between. The CDR3 runs to 13 residues. CDR3: CASSPRQVYGYTF. In nucleotides, the CDR3 is TGTGCCAGCTCACCACGACAGGTCTATGGCTACACCTTC.

The DNA of the CDR3 is TGTGCCAGCAGTTTGGGAACAGGGGTTTACAATGAGCAGTTCTTC. This gives the protein CASSLGTGVYNEQFF. This sequence joins TRBV27 and TRBJ2-1; TRBD1 matches at 7 bases. From germline, CDR1 is MNHEY and CDR2 SMNVEV (reference sequence). The CDR3 extends over 15 amino acids. The J segment lost 4 bases and the V segment lost 3 bases, leaving 6 bases of the junction unmatched.

The chain combines TRBV7-2 with TRBJ1-6; D gene unclear. The V gene's germline CDR1 is SGHTA and CDR2 FQGNSA. The length of the CDR3 is 15 residues. V was clipped by 2 bases and J by 7 bases, with 12 bases between them. The CDR3 coding sequence is TGTGCCAGCAGCTTATTGGCAGGAATAAATTCACCCCTCCACTTT. Its translation: CASSLLAGINSPLHF.